This paragraph reports one T cell receptor (beta chain). Sequencing used immunoSEQ multiplex PCR; TCRdb keeps in-frame clones, though not all of them. The sample records approximately 180,000 clones, 87% being singletons. These data originate in a study of blood T cell repertoires in COVID-19. The CDR3 loop spans 13 amino acids. Germline V lookup: CDR1 DFQATT, CDR2 SNEGSKA (reference sequence). V dropped 3 bases and J dropped 6; count of bases not matched to a gene: 4. Sample: peripheral blood. The source is a woman aged 45-65 years with acute or convalescent COVID-19. The chain employs TRBV20-1 and TRBJ1-5, with 8 bases that match TRBD1. As DNA, the CDR3 is TGCAGTGCTAGTGACAGGGGCGGTCAGCCCCAGCATTTT. It encodes CSASDRGGQPQHF.